This T cell receptor (beta chain) derives from a study of T cells in Graves' hyperthyroidism and ophthalmopathy. Study-wide findings and caveats: Blood also held most thyroid clonotypes expanded beyond 0.001.

The source material, RNA transcripts, was used to amplify TCR beta CDR3 regions. HTBI primers drove first-round RT-PCR of the TCR CDR3. Using its own MiXCR run on the multiplex PCR reads, TCRdb lists one record per CDR3 protein. The data contain about 280,000 distinct CDR3 sequences, about 25% of them singletons. This CDR3 contains 14 residues. Germline CDR1 and CDR2: LNHDA and SQIVND (reference sequence). Trimming removed 6 bases at V and 11 bases at J, with 22 bases between. This clonotype was seen at least ten times. Its specificity is unknown. Sequenced: blood. The receptor was isolated from a man aged 35-49 years with Graves' hyperthyroidism that later progressed to Graves' ophthalmopathy. The chain joins TRBV19 to TRBJ1-1; no definite D call. The CDR3 reads CASSFSKGSSSAFF. CDR3 coding DNA: TGTGCCAGTAGCTTTAGTAAGGGCAGTTCGTCGGCTTTCTTT.